This TCR beta chain stems from a study of neoadjuvant anti-PD-1 for oral cavity cancer. V lost 0 bases to trimming and J lost 0 bases, with 10 bases between them. Germline values: CDR1 SGHNT, CDR2 YYREEE (reference sequence). There are 16 residues in the CDR3. Generated by immunoSEQ multiplex PCR, the TCRdb table keeps only in-frame clones and is missing some. This table holds fewer than 35,000 clones, approximately 87% found once. Patients had HPV-negative, locally advanced oral cavity squamous cell carcinoma. Sequences were derived from PBMCs, sampled before nivolumab (anti-PD-1) treatment. The sequence was obtained from a person aged 35-79 years with oral cavity squamous cell carcinoma. The genes are TRBV5-4 and TRBJ1-3; possible D gene TRBD1, 6 bases. CDR3 residues: CASSLDGQNSGNTIYF. CDR3 bases: TGTGCCAGCAGCTTGGACGGACAGAACTCTGGAAACACCATATATTTT.